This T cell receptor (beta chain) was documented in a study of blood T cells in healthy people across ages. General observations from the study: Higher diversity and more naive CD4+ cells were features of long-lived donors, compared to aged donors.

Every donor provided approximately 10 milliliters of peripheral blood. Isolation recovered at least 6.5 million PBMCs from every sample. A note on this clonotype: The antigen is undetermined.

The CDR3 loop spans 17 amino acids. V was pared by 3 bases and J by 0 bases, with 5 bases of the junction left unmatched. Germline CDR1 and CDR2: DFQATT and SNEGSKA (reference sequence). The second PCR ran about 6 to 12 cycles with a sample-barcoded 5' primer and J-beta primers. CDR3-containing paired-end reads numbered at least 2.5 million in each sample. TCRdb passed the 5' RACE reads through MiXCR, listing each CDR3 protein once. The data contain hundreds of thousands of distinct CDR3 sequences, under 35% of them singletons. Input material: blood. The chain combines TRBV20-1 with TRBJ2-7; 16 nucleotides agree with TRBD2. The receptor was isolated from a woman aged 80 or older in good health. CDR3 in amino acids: CSASGTSGRAISYEQYF. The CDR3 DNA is TGCAGTGCTAGTGGGACTAGCGGGAGGGCGATCTCCTACGAGCAGTACTTC.